This T cell receptor (beta chain) is drawn from a study of vaccination and CD4 T cells after COVID-19. Study-wide context: The cells were exposed to overlapping spike peptides originating from SARS-CoV-2, HCoV-NL63, HCoV-OC43 and HCoV-229E for stimulation. Findings and limits, study-wide: Spike mono-reactive status applied to 304 of 307 vaccine-specific clones in convalescent patients.

Germline-derived CDR1 and CDR2 are SGHVS and FQNEAQ. The CDR3 has 14 residues. The ends lost 10 bases at V and 10 bases at J; junction bases unmatched: 10. Treatment defined: approximately 10-day PBMC culture with coronavirus spike peptide pools or control peptides (ViraFEST assay). Researchers used the Oncomine TCR Beta short-read assay to sequence DNA from cultured CD4+ T cells. DNA came from CD4+ T cells after culture. TCRdb passed the PCR reads through MiXCR, listing each CDR3 protein once. The sample comprises about 19,000 distinct CDR3 sequences, roughly 70% of which are singletons, and approximately 6% rests with the top ten. As regards this clonotype: What it binds is not known.

The source is a human donor who had recovered from COVID-19. The sequenced sample was CD4+ T cells from blood, cultured in vitro. This chain connects TRBV7-8 to TRBJ2-1; TRBD2 matches at 13 bases. CDR3 DNA: TGTGCCACGACCCGGACTAGCGGGAGTTCCGAGCAGTTCTTC. Translation gives CATTRTSGSSEQFF. Looking up the rest from reference TRBV7-8 and TRBJ2-1 gives the full variable domain: GAGVSQSPRYKVAKRGQDVALRCDPISGHVSLFWYQQALGQGPEFLTYFQNEAQLDKSGLPSDRFFAERPEGSVSTLKIQRTQQEDSAVYLCATTRTSGSSEQFFGPGTRLTVL.